This entry features one T cell receptor beta chain sequence. Its recognized antigen is unknown. Within one base of it there is no much larger clone, and no base qualities were kept. The germline V gene provides CDR1 SGHVS and CDR2 FQNEAQ. The CDR3 starts with the cysteine, ends with the phenylalanine, and has 13 residues. Just the 39-base CDR3 DNA is kept, in frame starting at base 1. The trim is 3 bases for V and 6 bases for J, with a gap of 12 bases between the germline ends. The data were taken from a study of blood T cell repertoires in COVID-19 (dated by TCRdb to the early 2020s). With regard to the full study: Samples from collaborators originated in the United States, Italy and Spain and spanned both the acute and convalescent phases of COVID-19. The prospective study material was composed of cDNA or gDNA derived from T cells, B-cell-depleted T cells, or PBMCs. The sample metadata nearly always contained a de-identified subject ID, COVID-19 status, age in years and sex. Deeply sampled blood TCRbeta repertoires from subjects exposed to, actively infected with, or recovered from COVID-19 were included in the dataset. The samples were drawn from the first 160 participants of the ongoing ImmuneRACE study and from over 950 subjects provided by 6 global collaborators. Where available, HLA class I and class II types were taken from metadata supplied by the sample provider and were not determined by assay-based typing. A freely available public database, intended as a resource for researchers studying the immune response to SARS-CoV-2, is where the repertoires were released. The paper's findings and limits, for the study overall: How much clinical and demographic metadata was included differed by source and by participant, and the metadata was provided uncurated.

The immunoSEQ Assay, a bias-controlled multiplex PCR, was used to amplify TCRbeta CDR3 regions from genomic DNA. The authors processed their data as follows. Within the assay, amplification of reference gene primers was used to estimate how many nucleated cells each sample contained. To quantify the absolute abundance of each unique TCRbeta CDR3 rearrangement, sequence reads were collapsed and filtered. For each sample, productive Simpson clonality was calculated by taking the square root of Simpson's diversity index across productive rearrangements. TCRdb took this table from immuneACCESS and kept in-frame rearrangements with V and J called. Such tables lack part of the clones; where checked against another copy, unresolved V genes explain under half of the gap, and the rest is unexplained. V and J calls and clone size come straight from that table; D and trimming were deduced from the DNA. This sample comprises tens of thousands of clones, about nine tenths of them detected only once. The top ten constitute about 25% of the sample.

Each collaborating institution followed its own protocols to collect whole blood in K2EDTA tubes. For TCRbeta analysis, collaborators shipped samples in one of three forms: frozen whole blood, isolated PBMCs, or DNA extracted from either of those sample types. This receptor was taken from a woman older than 75 with active or convalescent COVID-19. What was sequenced was peripheral blood. The chain joins TRBV7-8 to TRBJ2-7, with TRBD2 perhaps the D gene, on 7 matching bases. The DNA is TGTGCCAGCAGCTTGGCAGGGGAGGGCGAGCAGTACTTC. This codes for CASSLAGEGEQYF.